The present T cell receptor (beta chain) was sequenced within a study of metastatic and nonmetastatic thyroid tumors. Ten or more counts support this clone. The CDR3 totals 13 residues. V gave up 2 bases and J gave up 1 base, with 5 bases separating them. Germline V gene lookup returns CDR1 ENHRY and CDR2 SYGVKD. TCRdb re-analyzed the PCR reads through MiXCR. The data show roughly 20,000 clones, 29% seen once. Ahead of thyroid surgery, no patient had received treatment of any kind. The sample was tumor tissue. This clonotype was sampled from a female donor with papillary thyroid cancer or a benign thyroid nodule (not recorded which). Some clones in this sample may be carry-over from other donors' samples. The V call is TRBV10-3, the J call TRBJ1-1; D unresolved. The CDR3 region has the DNA TGTGCCATCAGTGAGCGGGAGAACACTGAAGCTTTCTTT. Amino acid sequence: CAISERENTEAFF.